The T cell receptor (beta chain) under discussion was sequenced for a study of cytomegalovirus exposure and HLA in healthy donors. Findings and caveats of the study: Previously analyzed data showed that most TCR beta V segments were productive at a frequency of about 90% or about 30%.

This clone occurred a few times. Its antigen is unknown. The PCR made use of 60 Vbeta and 13 Jbeta primers. Study processing details: About 11 million of the about 80 million unique TCR beta chains counted in a later analysis were shared. Only in-frame clones appear in the TCRdb table, and some are missing; sequencing was by immunoSEQ multiplex PCR. D and trimming come from the DNA, and the V and J calls and clone size come from that table. The data contain some 110,000 clones, just over 70% of them seen just once; the ten biggest clones take up 0.79%. This CDR3 is built from 12 residues. V was pared by 0 bases and J by 10 bases, with 10 bases between. The germline V gene has CDR1 SGHDT and CDR2 YYEEEE.

Material: PBMCs. This TCR was sampled from a boy aged 5-17 years in good health and CMV-seronegative. J is TRBJ1-1 and V is TRBV5-6; no reliable D call. CDR3 sequence reads: CASSLEPSPAFF. The CDR3 DNA reads TGTGCCAGCAGCTTGGAGCCGAGCCCAGCTTTCTTT.